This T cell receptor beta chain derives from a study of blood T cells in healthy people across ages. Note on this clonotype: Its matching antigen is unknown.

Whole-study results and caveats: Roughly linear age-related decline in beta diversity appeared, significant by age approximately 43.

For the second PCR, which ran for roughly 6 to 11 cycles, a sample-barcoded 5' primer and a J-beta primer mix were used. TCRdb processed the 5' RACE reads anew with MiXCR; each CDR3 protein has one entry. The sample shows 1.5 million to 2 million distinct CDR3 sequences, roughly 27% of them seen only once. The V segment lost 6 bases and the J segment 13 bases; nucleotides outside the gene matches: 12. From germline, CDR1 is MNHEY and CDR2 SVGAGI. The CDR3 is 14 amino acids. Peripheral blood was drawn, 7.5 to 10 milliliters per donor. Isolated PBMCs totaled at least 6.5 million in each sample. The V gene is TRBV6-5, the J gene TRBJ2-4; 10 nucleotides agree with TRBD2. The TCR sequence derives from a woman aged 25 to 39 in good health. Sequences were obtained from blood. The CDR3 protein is CASSQRGGLNEQYF. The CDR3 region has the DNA TGTGCCAGCAGCCAGCGGGGGGGCCTCAATGAGCAGTACTTC.